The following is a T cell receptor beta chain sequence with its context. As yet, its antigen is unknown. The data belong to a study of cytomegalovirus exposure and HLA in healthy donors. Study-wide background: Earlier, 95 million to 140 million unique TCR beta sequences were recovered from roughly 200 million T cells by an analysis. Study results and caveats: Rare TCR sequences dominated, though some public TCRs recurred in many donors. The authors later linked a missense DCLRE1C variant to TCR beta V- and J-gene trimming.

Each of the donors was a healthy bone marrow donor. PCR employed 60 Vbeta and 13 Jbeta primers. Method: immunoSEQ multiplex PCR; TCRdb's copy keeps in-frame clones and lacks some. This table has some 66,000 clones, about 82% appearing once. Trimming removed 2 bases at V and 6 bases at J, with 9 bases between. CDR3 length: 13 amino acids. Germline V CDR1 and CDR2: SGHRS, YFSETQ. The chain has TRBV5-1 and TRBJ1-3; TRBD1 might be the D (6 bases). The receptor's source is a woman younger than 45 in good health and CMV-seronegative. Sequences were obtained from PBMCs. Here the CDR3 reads CASSLGQINTIYF. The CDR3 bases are TGCGCCAGCAGCTTAGGACAGATAAACACCATATATTTT.